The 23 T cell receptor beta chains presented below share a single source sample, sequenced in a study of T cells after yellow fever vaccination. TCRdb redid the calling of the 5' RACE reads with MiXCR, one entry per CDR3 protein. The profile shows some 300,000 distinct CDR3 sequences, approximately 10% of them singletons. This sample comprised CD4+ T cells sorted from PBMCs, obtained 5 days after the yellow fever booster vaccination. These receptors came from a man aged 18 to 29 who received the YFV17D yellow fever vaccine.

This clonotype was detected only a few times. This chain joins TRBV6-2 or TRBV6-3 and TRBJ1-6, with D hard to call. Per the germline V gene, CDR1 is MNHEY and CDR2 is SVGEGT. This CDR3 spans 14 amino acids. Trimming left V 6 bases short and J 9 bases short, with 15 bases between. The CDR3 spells CASRENWRGSPLHF. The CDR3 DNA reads TGTGCCAGCAGAGAGAACTGGCGGGGTTCACCCCTCCACTTT.

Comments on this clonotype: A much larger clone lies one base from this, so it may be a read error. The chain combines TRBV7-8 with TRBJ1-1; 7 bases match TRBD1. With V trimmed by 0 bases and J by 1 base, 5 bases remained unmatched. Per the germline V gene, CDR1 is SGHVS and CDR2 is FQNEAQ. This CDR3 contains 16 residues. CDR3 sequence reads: CASSLAGGAGNTEAFF. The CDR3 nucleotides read TGTGCCAGCAGCTTAGCAGGGGGCGCGGGGAACACTGAAGCTTTCTTT.

In DNA, the CDR3 is TGTGCCAGCAGCGTAACAGGACCCATTTCACCCCTCCACTTT. This translates into CASSVTGPISPLHF. The chain joins TRBV6-2 or TRBV6-3 to TRBJ1-6; D might be TRBD1 (5 bases). V lost 6 bases and J 9 bases, leaving 15 bases between the germline ends. This CDR3 spans 14 amino acids. Germline V gives CDR1 MNHEY, CDR2 SVGEGT.

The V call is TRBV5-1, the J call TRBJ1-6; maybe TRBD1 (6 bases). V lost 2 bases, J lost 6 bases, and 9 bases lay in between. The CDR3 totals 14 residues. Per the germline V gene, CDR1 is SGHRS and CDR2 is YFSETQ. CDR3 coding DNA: TGCGCCAGCAGCTTCCGGGGGCTTAATTCACCCCTCCACTTT. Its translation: CASSFRGLNSPLHF.

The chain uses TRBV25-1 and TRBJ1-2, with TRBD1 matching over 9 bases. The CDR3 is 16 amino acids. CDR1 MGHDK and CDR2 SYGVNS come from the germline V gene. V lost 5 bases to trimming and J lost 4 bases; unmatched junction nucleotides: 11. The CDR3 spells CASSPFGTGLGYGYTF. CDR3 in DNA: TGTGCCAGCAGTCCTTTCGGGACAGGGCTGGGCTATGGCTACACCTTC.

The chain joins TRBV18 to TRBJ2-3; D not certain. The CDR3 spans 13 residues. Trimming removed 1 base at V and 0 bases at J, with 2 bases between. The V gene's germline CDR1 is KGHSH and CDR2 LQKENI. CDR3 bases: TGTGCCAGCTCACCACAAAGCACAGATACGCAGTATTTT. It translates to CASSPQSTDTQYF.

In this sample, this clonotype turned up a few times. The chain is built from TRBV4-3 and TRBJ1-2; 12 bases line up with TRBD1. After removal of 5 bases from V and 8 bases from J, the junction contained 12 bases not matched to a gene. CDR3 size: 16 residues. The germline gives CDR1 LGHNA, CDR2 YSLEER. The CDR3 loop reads CASSWDRGQSVGGYTF. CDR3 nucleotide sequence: TGCGCCAGCAGCTGGGACAGGGGGCAGTCGGTAGGAGGCTACACCTTC.

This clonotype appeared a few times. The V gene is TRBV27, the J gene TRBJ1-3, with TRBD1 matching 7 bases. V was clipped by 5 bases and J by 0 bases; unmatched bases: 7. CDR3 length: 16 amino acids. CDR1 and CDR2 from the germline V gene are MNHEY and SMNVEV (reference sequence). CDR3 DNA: TGTGCCAGCAGTCGGACCGGGACAGACTCTGGAAACACCATATATTTT. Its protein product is CASSRTGTDSGNTIYF.

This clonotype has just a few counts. In DNA, the CDR3 is TGTGCCAGCAGCAGACGACAGGATAATCAGCCCCAGCATTTT. It is translated as CASSRRQDNQPQHF. The genes are TRBV5-5 and TRBJ1-5, with a weak D call TRBD1 (6 bases). The germline gives CDR1 SGHKS, CDR2 YYEKEE (reference sequence). V was shortened by 4 bases and J by 4 bases, with 12 bases between the two germline ends. CDR3 length: 14 amino acids.

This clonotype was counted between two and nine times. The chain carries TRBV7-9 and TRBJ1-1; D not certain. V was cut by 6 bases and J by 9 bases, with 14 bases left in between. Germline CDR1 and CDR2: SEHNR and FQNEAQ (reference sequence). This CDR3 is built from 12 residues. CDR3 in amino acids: CASRTREDQAFF. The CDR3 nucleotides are TGTGCCAGCAGGACGAGGGAGGACCAAGCTTTCTTT.

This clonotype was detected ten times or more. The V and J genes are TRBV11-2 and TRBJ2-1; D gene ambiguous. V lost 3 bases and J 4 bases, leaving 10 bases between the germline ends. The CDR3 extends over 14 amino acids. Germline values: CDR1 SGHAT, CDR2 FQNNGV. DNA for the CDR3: TGTGCCAGCAGCTTGGTTGGGCTTTACAATGAGCAGTTCTTC. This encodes CASSLVGLYNEQFF.

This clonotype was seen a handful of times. In nucleotides, the CDR3 is TGTGCCAGCAGCCTCGGGTGGGAGGGTTTAGATACGCAGTATTTT. Protein product: CASSLGWEGLDTQYF. V and J are TRBV3-1 and TRBJ2-3, with 7 nucleotides matching TRBD2. Germline CDR1 is LGHDT and CDR2 is YNNKEL (reference sequence). Trimming took 4 bases from V and 5 from J; bases not matched to a gene: 9. The CDR3 is 15 amino acids.

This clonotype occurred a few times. CDR3 amino acids: CASSPGPAGIMYEQYF. CDR3 nucleotides: TGTGCCAGCAGCCCCGGGCCCGCAGGGATTATGTACGAGCAGTACTTC. The rearrangement uses TRBV11-1 and TRBJ2-7; D may be TRBD1 (5 bases). CDR1 and CDR2 (germline): SGHAT, FQDESV (reference sequence). The CDR3 runs 16 residues. Trimming removed 5 bases at V and 4 bases at J, with 21 bases between. The variable domain in full, completed from reference TRBV11-1 and TRBJ2-7, reads EAEVAQSPRYKITEKSQAVAFWCDPISGHATLYWYRQILGQGPELLVQFQDESVVDDSQLPKDRFSAERLKGVDSTLKIQPAELGDSAMYLCASSPGPAGIMYEQYFGPGTRLTVT.

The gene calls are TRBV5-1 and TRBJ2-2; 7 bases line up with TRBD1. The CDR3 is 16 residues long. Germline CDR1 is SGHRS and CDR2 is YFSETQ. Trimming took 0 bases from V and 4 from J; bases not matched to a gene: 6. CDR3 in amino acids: CASSLAGTVLTGELFF. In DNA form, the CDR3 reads TGCGCCAGCAGCTTGGCGGGGACAGTCCTCACCGGGGAGCTGTTTTTT.

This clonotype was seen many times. The CDR3 sequence is CAWSGTGGREKLFF. CDR3 coding DNA: TGTGCCTGGAGCGGGACAGGGGGCCGTGAAAAACTGTTTTTT. The genes are TRBV30 and TRBJ1-4; 12 bases fit TRBD1. Trimming removed 3 bases from V and 7 bases from J; junction bases left unmatched: 3. The CDR3 contains 14 residues. Germline V gene data show CDR1 as GTSNPN and CDR2 as SVGIG (reference sequence).

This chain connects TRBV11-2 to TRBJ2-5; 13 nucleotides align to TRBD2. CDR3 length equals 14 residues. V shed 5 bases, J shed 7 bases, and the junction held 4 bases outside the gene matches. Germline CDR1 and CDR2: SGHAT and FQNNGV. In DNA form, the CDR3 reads TGTGCCAGCAGCACTAGCGGGGGGGCGGGGACCCAGTACTTC. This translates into CASSTSGGAGTQYF.

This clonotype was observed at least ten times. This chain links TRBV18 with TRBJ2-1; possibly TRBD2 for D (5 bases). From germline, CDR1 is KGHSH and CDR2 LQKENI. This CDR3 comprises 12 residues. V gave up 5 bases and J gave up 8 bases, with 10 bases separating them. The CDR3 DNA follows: TGTGCCAGCTCAAGAGAGGGAGATGAGCAGTTCTTC. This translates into CASSREGDEQFF.

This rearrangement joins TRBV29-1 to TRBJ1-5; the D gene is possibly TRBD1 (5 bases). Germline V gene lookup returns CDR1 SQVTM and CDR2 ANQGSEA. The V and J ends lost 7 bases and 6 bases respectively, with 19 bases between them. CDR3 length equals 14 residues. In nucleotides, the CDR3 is TGCAGCGCTTTACTGGAGGGGTATCTTCAGCCCCAGCATTTT. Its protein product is CSALLEGYLQPQHF.

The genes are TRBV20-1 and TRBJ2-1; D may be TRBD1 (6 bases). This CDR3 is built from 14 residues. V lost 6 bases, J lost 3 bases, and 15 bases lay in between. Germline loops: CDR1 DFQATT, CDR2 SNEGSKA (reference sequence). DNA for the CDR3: TGCAGTGCGCCAGGGGTCACGCGCTACAATGAGCAGTTCTTC. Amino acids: CSAPGVTRYNEQFF.

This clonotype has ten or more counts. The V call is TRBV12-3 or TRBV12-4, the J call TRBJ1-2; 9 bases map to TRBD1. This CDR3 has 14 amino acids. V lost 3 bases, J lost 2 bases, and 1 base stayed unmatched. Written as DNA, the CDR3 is TGTGCCAGCAGTTTTGACAGGGGGAACTATGGCTACACCTTC. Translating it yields CASSFDRGNYGYTF.

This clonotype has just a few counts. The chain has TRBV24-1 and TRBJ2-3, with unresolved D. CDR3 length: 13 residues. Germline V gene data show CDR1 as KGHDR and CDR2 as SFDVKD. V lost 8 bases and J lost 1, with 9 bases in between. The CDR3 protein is CATKGQGTDTQYF. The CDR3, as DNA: TGTGCCACCAAGGGCCAGGGCACAGATACGCAGTATTTT.

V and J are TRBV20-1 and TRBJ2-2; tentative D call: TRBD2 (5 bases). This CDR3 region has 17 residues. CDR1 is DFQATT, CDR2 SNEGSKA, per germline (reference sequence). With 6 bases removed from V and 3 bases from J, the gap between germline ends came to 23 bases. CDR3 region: CSAIPGLTNGDTGELFF. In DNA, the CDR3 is TGCAGTGCCATTCCGGGCCTCACCAACGGGGACACCGGGGAGCTGTTTTTT.

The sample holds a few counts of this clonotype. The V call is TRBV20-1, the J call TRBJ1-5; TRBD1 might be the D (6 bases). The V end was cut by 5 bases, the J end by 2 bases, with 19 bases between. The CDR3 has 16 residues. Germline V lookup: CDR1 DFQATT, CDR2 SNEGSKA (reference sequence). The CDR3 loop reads CSAGGAALSRNQPQHF. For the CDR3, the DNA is TGCAGTGCTGGGGGGGCCGCCTTATCCCGCAATCAGCCCCAGCATTTT.